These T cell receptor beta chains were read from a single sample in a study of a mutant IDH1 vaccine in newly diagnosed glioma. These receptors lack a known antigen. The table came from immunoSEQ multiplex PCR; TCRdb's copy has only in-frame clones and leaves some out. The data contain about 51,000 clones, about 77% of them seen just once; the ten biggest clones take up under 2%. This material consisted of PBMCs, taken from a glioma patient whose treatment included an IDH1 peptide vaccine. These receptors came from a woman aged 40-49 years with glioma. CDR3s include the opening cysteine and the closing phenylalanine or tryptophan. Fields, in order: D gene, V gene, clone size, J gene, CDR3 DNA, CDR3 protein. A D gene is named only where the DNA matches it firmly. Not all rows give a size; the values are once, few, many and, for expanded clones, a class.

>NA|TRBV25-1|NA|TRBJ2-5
TGTGCCAGCAGTGAATATATGGGGGAGACCCAGTACTTC
CASSEYMGETQYF
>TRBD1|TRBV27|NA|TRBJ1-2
TGTGCCAGCAGTTTAGGCCTGGGGACAGGGAATGGCTACACCTTC
CASSLGLGTGNGYTF
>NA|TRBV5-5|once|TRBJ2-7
TGTGCCAGCAGCTTCCTTAATTACGAGCAGTACTTC
CASSFLNYEQYF
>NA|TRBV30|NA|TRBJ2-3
TGTGCCTGGAGTCCGGAGGGGGGCCACATCCCAGATACGCAGTATTTT
CAWSPEGGHIPDTQYF
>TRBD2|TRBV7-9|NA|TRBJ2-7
TGTGCCAGCAGCTGGGGGAGGGCGTACGAGCAGTACTTC
CASSWGRAYEQYF
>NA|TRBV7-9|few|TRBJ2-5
TGTGCCAGCAGCTTAGGGGGTGAAGGGACCCAGTACTTC
CASSLGGEGTQYF
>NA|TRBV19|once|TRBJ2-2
TGTGCCAGTAGTATTCTGGGGAACACCGGGGAGCTGTTTTTT
CASSILGNTGELFF
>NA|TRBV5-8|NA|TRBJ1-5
TGTGCCAGCAGCTTATCCAGGGGAAGGACCCAGCATTTT
CASSLSRGRTQHF
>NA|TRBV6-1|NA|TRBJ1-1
TGTGCCAGCAGTGAAGTCGCCGTCCTAGGGCTAGCTTTCTTT
CASSEVAVLGLAFF
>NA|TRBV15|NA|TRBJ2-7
TGTGCCACCAGCAGACCCCGGGCAGGGGTCTACGAGCAGTACTTC
CATSRPRAGVYEQYF
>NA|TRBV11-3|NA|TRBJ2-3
TGTGCCAGCAGCCCTCAAGATGGCAAGGATACGCAGTATTTT
CASSPQDGKDTQYF
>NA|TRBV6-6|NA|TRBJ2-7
TGTGCCAGCAGTTACGAGGGGTACGAGCAGTACTTC
CASSYEGYEQYF
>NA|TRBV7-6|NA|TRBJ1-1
TGTGCCAGCAGCCTTTTGGATCCCACTGAAGCTTTCTTT
CASSLLDPTEAFF
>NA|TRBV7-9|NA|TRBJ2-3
TGTGCCAGCAGCCCCGGACTGGGTCTTAGCACAGATACGCAGTATTTT
CASSPGLGLSTDTQYF
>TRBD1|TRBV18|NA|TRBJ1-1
TGTGCCAGCTCACCGGGACAGGCGATCCCTGAAGCTTTCTTT
CASSPGQAIPEAFF